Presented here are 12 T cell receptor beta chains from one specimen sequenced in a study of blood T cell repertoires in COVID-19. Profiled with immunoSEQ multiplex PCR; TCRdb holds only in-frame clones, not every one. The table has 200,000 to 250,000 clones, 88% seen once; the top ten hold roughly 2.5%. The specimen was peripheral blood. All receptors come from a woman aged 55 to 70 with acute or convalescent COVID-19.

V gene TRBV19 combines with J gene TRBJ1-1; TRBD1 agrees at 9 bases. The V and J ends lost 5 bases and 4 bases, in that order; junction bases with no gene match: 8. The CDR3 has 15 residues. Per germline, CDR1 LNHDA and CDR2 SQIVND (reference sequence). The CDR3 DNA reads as TGTGCCAGTAGTCCTAACAGGGGGCAGCGCACTGAAGCTTTCTTT. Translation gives CASSPNRGQRTEAFF.

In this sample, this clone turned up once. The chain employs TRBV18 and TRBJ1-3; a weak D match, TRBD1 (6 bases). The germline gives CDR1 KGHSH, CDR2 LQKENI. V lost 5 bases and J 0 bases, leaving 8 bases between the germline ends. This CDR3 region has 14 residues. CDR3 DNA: TGTGCCAGCTCAAGGGACACCTCTGGAAACACCATATATTTT. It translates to CASSRDTSGNTIYF.

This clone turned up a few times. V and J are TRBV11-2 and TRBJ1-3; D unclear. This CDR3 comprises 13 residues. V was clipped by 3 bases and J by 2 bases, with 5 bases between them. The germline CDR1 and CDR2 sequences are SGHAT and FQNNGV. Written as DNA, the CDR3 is TGTGCCAGCAGCTTGGGCGCTGGAAACACCATATATTTT. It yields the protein CASSLGAGNTIYF.

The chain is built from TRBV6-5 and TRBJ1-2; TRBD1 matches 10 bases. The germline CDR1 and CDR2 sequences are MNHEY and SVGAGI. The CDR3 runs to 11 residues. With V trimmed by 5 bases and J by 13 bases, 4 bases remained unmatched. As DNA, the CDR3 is TGTGCCAGCAGTAGACAGGGGGCATTCACCTTC. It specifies CASSRQGAFTF.

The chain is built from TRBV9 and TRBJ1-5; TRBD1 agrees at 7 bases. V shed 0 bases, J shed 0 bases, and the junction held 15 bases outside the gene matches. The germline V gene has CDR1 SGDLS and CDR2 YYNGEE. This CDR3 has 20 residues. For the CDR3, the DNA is TGTGCCAGCAGCGTAGAGGGCAGGGGGGAGTGGCTGGATAGCAATCAGCCCCAGCATTTT. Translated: CASSVEGRGEWLDSNQPQHF.

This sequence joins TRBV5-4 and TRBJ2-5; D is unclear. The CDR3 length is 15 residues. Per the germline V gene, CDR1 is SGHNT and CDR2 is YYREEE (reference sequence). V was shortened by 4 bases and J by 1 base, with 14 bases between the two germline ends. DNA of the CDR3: TGTGCCAGCAGCCCGACCTACTACCCCCAAGAGACCCAGTACTTC. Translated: CASSPTYYPQETQYF.

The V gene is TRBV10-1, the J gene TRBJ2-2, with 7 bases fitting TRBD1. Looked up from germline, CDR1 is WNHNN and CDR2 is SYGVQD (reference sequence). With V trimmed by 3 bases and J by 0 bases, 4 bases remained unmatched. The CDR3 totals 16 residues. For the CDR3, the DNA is TGCGCCAGCAGTGAAACAGGGGCCCCGAACACCGGGGAGCTGTTTTTT. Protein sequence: CASSETGAPNTGELFF.

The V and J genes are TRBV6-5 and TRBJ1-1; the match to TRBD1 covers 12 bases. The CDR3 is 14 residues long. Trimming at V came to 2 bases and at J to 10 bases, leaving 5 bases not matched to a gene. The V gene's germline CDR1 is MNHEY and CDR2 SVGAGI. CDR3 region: CASSYTGQGAAAFF. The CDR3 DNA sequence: TGTGCCAGCAGTTACACGGGACAGGGGGCGGCAGCTTTCTTT.

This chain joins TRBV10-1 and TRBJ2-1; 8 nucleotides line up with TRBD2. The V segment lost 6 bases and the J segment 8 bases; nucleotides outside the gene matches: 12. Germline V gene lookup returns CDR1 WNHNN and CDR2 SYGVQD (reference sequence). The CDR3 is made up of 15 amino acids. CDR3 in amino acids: CASSTPGLGGDEQFF. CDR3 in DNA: TGCGCCAGCAGCACGCCGGGACTAGGAGGAGATGAGCAGTTCTTC.

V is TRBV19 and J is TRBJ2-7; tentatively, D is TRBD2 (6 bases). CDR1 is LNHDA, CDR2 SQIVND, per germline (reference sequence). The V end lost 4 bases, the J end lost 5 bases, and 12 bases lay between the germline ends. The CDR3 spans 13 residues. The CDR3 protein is CASSRREGDEQYF. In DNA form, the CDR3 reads TGTGCCAGTAGTAGGCGGGAAGGCGACGAGCAGTACTTC.

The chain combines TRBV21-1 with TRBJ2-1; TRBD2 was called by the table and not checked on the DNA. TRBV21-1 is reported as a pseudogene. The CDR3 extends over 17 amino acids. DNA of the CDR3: TGTGCCAGCAGCAAAGCGCTAATAGGCGGTTCCTACAATGAGCAGTTCTTC. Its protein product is CASSKALIGGSYNEQFF.

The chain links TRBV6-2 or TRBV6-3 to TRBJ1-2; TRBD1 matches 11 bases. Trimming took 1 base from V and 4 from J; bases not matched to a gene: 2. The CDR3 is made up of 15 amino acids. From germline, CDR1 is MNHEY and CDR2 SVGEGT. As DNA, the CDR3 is TGTGCCAGCAGTTACTGGACAGGGGGCGGCTATGGCTACACCTTC. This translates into CASSYWTGGGYGYTF.